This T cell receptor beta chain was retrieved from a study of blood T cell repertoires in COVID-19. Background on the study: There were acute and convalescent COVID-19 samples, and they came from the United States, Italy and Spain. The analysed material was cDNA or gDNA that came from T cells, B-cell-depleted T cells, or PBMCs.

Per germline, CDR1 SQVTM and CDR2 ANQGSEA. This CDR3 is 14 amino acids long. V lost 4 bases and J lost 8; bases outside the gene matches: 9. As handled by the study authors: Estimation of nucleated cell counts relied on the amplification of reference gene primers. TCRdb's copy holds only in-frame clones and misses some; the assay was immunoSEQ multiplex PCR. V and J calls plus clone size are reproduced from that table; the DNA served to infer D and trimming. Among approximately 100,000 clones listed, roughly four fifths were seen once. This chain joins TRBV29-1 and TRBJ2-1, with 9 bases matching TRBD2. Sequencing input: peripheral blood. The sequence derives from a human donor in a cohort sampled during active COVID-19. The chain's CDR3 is CSVGGIAGAYEQFF. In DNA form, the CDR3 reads TGCAGCGTTGGGGGGATAGCGGGAGCCTATGAGCAGTTCTTC.